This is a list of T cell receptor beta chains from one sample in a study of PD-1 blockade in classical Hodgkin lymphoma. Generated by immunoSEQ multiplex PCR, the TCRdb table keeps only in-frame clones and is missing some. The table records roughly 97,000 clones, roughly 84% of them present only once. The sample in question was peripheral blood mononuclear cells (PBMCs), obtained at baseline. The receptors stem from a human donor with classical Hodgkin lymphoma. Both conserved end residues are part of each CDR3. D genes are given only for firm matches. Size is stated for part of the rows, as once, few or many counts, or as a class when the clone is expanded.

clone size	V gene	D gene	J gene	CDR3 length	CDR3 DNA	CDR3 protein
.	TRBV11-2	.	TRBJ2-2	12	TGTGCCAGCAGCCATGGGTGGGGGGAGCTGTTTTTT	CASSHGWGELFF
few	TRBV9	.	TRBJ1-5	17	TGTGCCAGCAGCGTAGAAGGATTGGGAGGGGGAGAACAGCCCCAGCATTTT	CASSVEGLGGGEQPQHF
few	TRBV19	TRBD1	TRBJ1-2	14	TGTGCCAGTTCCCGGGACAGGGGGCGAATTGGCTACACCTTC	CASSRDRGRIGYTF
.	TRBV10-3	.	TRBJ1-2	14	TGTGCCATCAGTGGCCCAGGGGAGGCGGGTGGCTACACCTTC	CAISGPGEAGGYTF
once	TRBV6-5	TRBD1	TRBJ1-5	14	TGTGCCAGCAGTGTACAGGGGGCAGGGCAGCCCCAGCATTTT	CASSVQGAGQPQHF
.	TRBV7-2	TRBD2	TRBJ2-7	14	TGTGCCAGCAGCTTACTAGCGGGAGGGTACGAGCAGTACTTC	CASSLLAGGYEQYF
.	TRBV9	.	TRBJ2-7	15	TGTGCCAGCAGCGTGGAAGCGAGGTTTGTGGTCGAGCAGTACTTC	CASSVEARFVVEQYF
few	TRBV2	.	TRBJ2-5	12	TGTGCCAGCCAACTAGTCCGGGAGACCCAGTACTTC	CASQLVRETQYF
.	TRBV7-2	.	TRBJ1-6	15	TGTGCCAGCAGCTTCTTCCGCTCCTATAATTCACCCCTCCACTTT	CASSFFRSYNSPLHF
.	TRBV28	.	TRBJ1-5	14	TGTGCCAGCAGTTTTCCAGGGTTAAATCAGCCCCAGCATTTT	CASSFPGLNQPQHF
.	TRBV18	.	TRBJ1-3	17	TGTGCCAGCTCACCCATCCCGGGACGGTACTCTGGAAACACCATATATTTT	CASSPIPGRYSGNTIYF
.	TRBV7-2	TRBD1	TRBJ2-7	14	TGTGCCAGCAGCCCGGGACAGAAAGTCTACGAGCAGTACTTC	CASSPGQKVYEQYF
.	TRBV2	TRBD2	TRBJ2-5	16	TGTGCCAGCAGGGGGACTAGCGGGAGCTTGGGAGAGACCCAGTACTTC	CASRGTSGSLGETQYF
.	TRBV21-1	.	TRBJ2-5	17	TGTGCCAGCAGCAAAAAAAAAGATGGGACAGGTAGTGGGACCCAGTACTTC	CASSKKKDGTGSGTQYF
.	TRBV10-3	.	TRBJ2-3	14	TGTGCCATCAGAGAGCGGAACAGCACAGATACGCAGTATTTT	CAIRERNSTDTQYF
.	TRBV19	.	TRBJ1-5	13	TGTGCCAGTAGTCAACGTCGCGACCAGCCCCAGCATTTT	CASSQRRDQPQHF
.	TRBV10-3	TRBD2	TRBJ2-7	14	TGTGCCATCAGTGACCCGGGAGGGCGGTACGAGCAGTACTTC	CAISDPGGRYEQYF
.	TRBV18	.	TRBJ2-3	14	TGTGCCAGCTCCCCCCAGGTGGCCACAGATACGCAGTATTTT	CASSPQVATDTQYF
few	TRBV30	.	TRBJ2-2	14	TGTGCCTGGAGTGTACTGGCGTTAGACGGGGAGCTGTTTTTT	CAWSVLALDGELFF
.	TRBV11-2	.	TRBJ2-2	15	TGTGCCAGCAGATCCGGCCCCCCGAATACCGGGGAGCTGTTTTTT	CASRSGPPNTGELFF
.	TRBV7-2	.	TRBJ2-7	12	TGTGCCAGCAGCCCGAGCTCCTACGAGCAGTACTTC	CASSPSSYEQYF
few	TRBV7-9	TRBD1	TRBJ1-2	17	TGTGCCAGCAGCTTAGCCAGACAGGGGCCCATTAACTATGGCTACACCTTC	CASSLARQGPINYGYTF
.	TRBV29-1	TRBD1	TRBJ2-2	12	TGCAGCGTGAGGACAGGGGCCGGGGAGCTGTTTTTT	CSVRTGAGELFF
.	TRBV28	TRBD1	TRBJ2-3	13	TGTGCCAGCTTGGGACAGAACACAGATACGCAGTATTTT	CASLGQNTDTQYF
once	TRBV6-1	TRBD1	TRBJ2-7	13	TGTGCCAGCAACCCGACAGGGTTCTACGAGCAGTACTTC	CASNPTGFYEQYF
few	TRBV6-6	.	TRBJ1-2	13	TGTGCCAGCTCAACCGACAGTAACTATGGCTACACCTTC	CASSTDSNYGYTF
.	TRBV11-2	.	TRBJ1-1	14	TGTGCCAGCAGCTTATTATCGGGAAACACTGAAGCTTTCTTT	CASSLLSGNTEAFF
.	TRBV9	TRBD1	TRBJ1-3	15	TGTGCCAGCAGCGAGGGGGCAGGGGATGGAAACACCATATATTTT	CASSEGAGDGNTIYF
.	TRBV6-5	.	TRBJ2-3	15	TGTGCCAGCAGTTACTCTTTCCTAAGCACAGATACGCAGTATTTT	CASSYSFLSTDTQYF
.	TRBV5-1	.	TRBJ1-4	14	TGCGCCAGCAGCTTGGGATCGGCGGAAGAAAAACTGTTTTTT	CASSLGSAEEKLFF
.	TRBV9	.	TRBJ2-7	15	TGTGCCAGCAGCGTAGATGCAGGCCGCAGGAACGAGCAGTACTTC	CASSVDAGRRNEQYF
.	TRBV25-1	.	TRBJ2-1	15	TGTGCCAGCAGTGCCCCCCGGCCCTCCTACAATGAGCAGTTCTTC	CASSAPRPSYNEQFF
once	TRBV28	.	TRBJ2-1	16	TGTGCCAGCAGTTTATGGGCGGGGACGAACTACAATGAGCAGTTCTTC	CASSLWAGTNYNEQFF
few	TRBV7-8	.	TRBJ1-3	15	TGTGCCAGCAGCTTAGCGGTAGGCTCTGGAAACACCATATATTTT	CASSLAVGSGNTIYF
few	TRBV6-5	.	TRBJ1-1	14	TGTGCCAGCAGCCCCCTGGAGGCGGCAGGTGAAGCTTTCTTT	CASSPLEAAGEAFF
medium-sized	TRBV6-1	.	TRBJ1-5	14	TGTGCCACCCACCCGCGGATGGGCAATCAGCCCCAGCATTTT	CATHPRMGNQPQHF
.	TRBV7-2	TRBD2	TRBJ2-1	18	TGTGCCAGCAGCTTAGTAGTCCTGGGACTAGCGGGGTCCAATGAGCAGTTCTTC	CASSLVVLGLAGSNEQFF
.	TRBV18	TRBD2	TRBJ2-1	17	TGTGCCAGCTCACCGGGGAGCGGGAGGAGCTCCTACAATGAGCAGTTCTTC	CASSPGSGRSSYNEQFF
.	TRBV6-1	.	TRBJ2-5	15	TGTGCCAGCAGTGAGGGGCAGCTGTACCAAGAGACCCAGTACTTC	CASSEGQLYQETQYF
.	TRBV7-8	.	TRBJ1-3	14	TGTGCCAGCGGTTTACAGGGCTCTGGAAACACCATATATTTT	CASGLQGSGNTIYF